These 5 T cell receptor beta chains originate from one sample sequenced in a study of regulatory T cells in long-lasting Graves disease. This sample's time point: newly diagnosed GD, antithyroid drugs for less than 3 months. Scientists built the TCR library using RNA that was extracted from PBMCs. Arm-PCR of CDR3 regions and iRepertoire HTBI primers were the basis on which TCR beta libraries were built. MiXCR, applied by TCRdb to the multiplex PCR reads, yields one record per CDR3 protein. The table records under 800,000 distinct CDR3 sequences, roughly 15% of them present only once. These data were also filed under a second study, of T cells in Graves' hyperthyroidism and ophthalmopathy.

The sample consisted of peripheral blood mononuclear cells (PBMCs), taken at new diagnosis, from a patient treated with antithyroid drugs. The receptors were sampled from a woman in her thirties with Graves disease.

The chain joins TRBV7-3 to TRBJ2-1, with D maybe TRBD2 (6 bases). The CDR3 totals 16 residues. CDR1 and CDR2 (germline): SGHTA, FQGTGA. V was cut by 1 base and J by 2 bases, with 12 bases left in between. DNA for the CDR3: TGTGCCAGCAGCTTAAGCCGAACGGGGGCCTACAATGAGCAGTTCTTC. Translated: CASSLSRTGAYNEQFF.

At least ten counts were recorded for this clonotype. The J gene is TRBJ2-7, the V gene TRBV2; 12 positions agree with TRBD1. V trimming: 6 bases; J trimming: 7 bases; junction bases outside the gene matches: 7. The CDR3 length is 14 residues. Germline CDR1 SNHLY, CDR2 FYNNEI. The CDR3 reads CASRAGQGAGEQYF. The CDR3 DNA follows: TGTGCCAGCAGGGCGGGACAGGGGGCGGGGGAGCAGTACTTC.

This clonotype was seen a handful of times. This chain uses TRBV5-1 with TRBJ1-1; D gene ambiguous. The V end was cut by 5 bases, the J end by 0 bases, with 20 bases between. Germline assignment: CDR1 SGHRS and CDR2 YFSETQ. The CDR3 sequence is 17 residues long. The CDR3 region is CASRGRNMYGMNTEAFF. The DNA of the CDR3 is TGCGCCAGCAGGGGTAGGAACATGTATGGAATGAACACTGAAGCTTTCTTT.

This clonotype was detected a few times. This sequence joins TRBV10-1 and TRBJ2-1; 10 bases agree with TRBD2. This CDR3 contains 17 residues. Per germline, CDR1 WNHNN and CDR2 SYGVQD (reference sequence). J was trimmed by 3 bases and V by 4 bases; bases with no gene match: 9. The CDR3 loop reads CASSGKSSGSFYNEQFF. CDR3 in DNA: TGCGCCAGCAGTGGAAAATCTAGCGGGAGTTTCTACAATGAGCAGTTCTTC.

This clonotype was seen only a few times. The chain recombines TRBV18 with TRBJ1-1, with a tentative D call TRBD1 (6 bases). Between the trimmed V and J ends, which lost 3 bases and 2 bases, there was a span of 10 bases. The CDR3 length is 14 residues. CDR1 and CDR2 (germline): KGHSH, LQKENI. In DNA form, the CDR3 reads TGTGCCAGCTCACCGAAGGGGACAAACACTGAAGCTTTCTTT. Its protein is CASSPKGTNTEAFF.